This T cell receptor (beta chain) derives from a study of cytomegalovirus exposure and HLA in healthy donors. TCRdb's table, derived via immunoSEQ multiplex PCR, lists solely in-frame clones and lacks some. Among 250,000 to 400,000 clones listed, roughly 87% were seen once. Germline CDR1 reads MNHEY; CDR2 reads SMNVEV (reference sequence). V was trimmed by 6 bases and J by 6 bases, leaving 14 bases between them. There are 13 residues in the CDR3. Specimen: PBMCs. The chain carries TRBV27 and TRBJ1-2; D possibly corresponds to TRBD1 (6 bases). The receptor was isolated from a man aged 25-45 years in good health and CMV-seronegative. CDR3 nucleotides: TGTGCCAGCAGCTCACAGGGTTTACATGGCTACACCTTC. The encoded protein is CASSSQGLHGYTF.